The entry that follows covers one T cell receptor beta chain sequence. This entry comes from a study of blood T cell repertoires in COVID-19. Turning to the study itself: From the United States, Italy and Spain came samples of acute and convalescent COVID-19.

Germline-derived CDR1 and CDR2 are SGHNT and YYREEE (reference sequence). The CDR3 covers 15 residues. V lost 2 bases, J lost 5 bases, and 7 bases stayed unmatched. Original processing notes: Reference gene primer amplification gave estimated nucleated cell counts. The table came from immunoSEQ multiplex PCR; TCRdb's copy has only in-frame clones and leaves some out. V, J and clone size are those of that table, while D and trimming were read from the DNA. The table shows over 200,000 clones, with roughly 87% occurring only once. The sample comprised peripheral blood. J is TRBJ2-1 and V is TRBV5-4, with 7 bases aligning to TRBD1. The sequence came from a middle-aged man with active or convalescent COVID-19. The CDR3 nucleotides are TGTGCCAGCAGCTTTCCGGGACAGCCGAACAATGAGCAGTTCTTC. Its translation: CASSFPGQPNNEQFF.